The subject of this entry is one T cell receptor beta chain. Its antigen is not identified. For TCR beta, libraries came from quantitative 5'-RACE with molecular barcodes. TCRdb processed the 5' RACE reads anew with MiXCR; each CDR3 protein has one entry. The sample has 250,000 or so distinct CDR3 sequences, 10% to 13% seen once. CDR3 size: 16 residues. Germline values: CDR1 SGHAT, CDR2 FQNNGV. The V segment lost 3 bases and the J segment 0 bases; nucleotides outside the gene matches: 7. This entry is derived from a study of CD8 T cells in ankylosing spondylitis. Regarding the study as a whole: Prior literature has documented some motif variants in synovial fluid and blood from reactive arthritis. Enrichment of disease-linked clones was reportedly significant in matched ankylosing spondylitis synovial fluid. Those disease-linked clones were CD8+; they were also relatively rare in peripheral blood.

This receptor was taken from a male donor with ankylosing spondylitis or in good health (not recorded which). The V and J genes are TRBV11-2 and TRBJ2-5, with 7 bases fitting TRBD2. Material for sequencing was blood, either unsorted or a sorted T cell fraction (not recorded which). The CDR3 coding sequence is TGTGCCAGCAGCTTTGGACTAGTCGCCCACCAAGAGACCCAGTACTTC. This sequence encodes CASSFGLVAHQETQYF.